This TCR beta chain was observed in a study of patients and donors after allogeneic stem cell transplantation. In its sample, this clonotype was seen a few times. In TCRdb, the RT-PCR reads were re-called with MiXCR into one record per CDR3 protein. The repertoire holds about 200,000 distinct CDR3 sequences, roughly 38% seen once, with under 14% in the top ten. The sequencing sample was made of blood, either unsorted or a sorted T cell fraction (not recorded which). The sequence was obtained from a human donor who was either an allogeneic HSCT recipient or a stem cell or donor lymphocyte infusion donor (not recorded which). It is not recorded whose cells these are; they may come from a transplant donor.

Written as DNA, the CDR3 is TGCAGCGCTTCGACAGGCTTCATCACTGAAGCTTTCTTT. Translating gives CSASTGFITEAFF. The chain joins TRBV29-1 to TRBJ1-1; D may be TRBD1 (6 bases). Germline V CDR1 and CDR2: SQVTM, ANQGSEA. This CDR3 spans 13 amino acids. Trimming removed 7 bases from V and 4 bases from J, with 16 bases in between.